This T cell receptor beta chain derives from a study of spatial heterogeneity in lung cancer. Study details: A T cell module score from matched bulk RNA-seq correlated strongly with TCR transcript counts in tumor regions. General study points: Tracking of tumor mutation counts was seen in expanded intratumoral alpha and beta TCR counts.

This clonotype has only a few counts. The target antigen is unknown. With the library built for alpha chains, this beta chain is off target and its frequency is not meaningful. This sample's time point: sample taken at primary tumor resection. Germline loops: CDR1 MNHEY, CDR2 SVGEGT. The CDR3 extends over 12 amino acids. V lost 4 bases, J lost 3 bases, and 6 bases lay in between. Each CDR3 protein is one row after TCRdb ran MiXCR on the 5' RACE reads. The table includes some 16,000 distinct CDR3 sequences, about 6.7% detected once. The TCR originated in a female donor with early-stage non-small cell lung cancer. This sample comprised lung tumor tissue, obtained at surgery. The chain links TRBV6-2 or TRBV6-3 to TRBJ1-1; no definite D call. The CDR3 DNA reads TGTGCCAGCAGTTTCCAACACACTGAAGCTTTCTTT. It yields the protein CASSFQHTEAFF.